This TCR beta chain stems from a study of cytomegalovirus exposure and HLA in healthy donors. Background on the study: There were 350 to 400 genotyped donors. Of these, 81% fell in the genetic ancestry cluster associated with self-reported Caucasian donors. General study findings and limits: The authors judged a highly shared variant cluster likely a sequencing artifact. It was about 180 TCR beta chains that were listed as cytomegalovirus-associated.

In the PCR, 60 Vbeta and 13 Jbeta primers were used. Per the original methods: A later analysis tallied approximately 87 million unique TCR beta chains, 9 million to 12 million of them shared. Sequencing used immunoSEQ multiplex PCR; TCRdb keeps in-frame clones, though not all of them. V, J and clone size reflect that table, while D and trimming were determined from the DNA. The repertoire holds about 69,000 clones, 70% to 80% seen once, with roughly 3.5% in the top ten. With respect to this clone: Its antigen remains unknown.

The CDR3 extends over 18 amino acids. The trim removed 3 bases at V and 4 bases at J, leaving 13 bases unmatched. The germline V gene has CDR1 SGDLS and CDR2 YYNGEE. The sequence came from a man younger than 35 in good health and CMV-seronegative. Sequencing was performed on PBMCs. This rearrangement joins TRBV9 to TRBJ2-6, with 7 bases matching TRBD1. CDR3 loop: CASSATRQGRPGANVLTF. The CDR3 DNA sequence: TGTGCCAGCAGCGCCACCCGACAGGGTAGACCCGGGGCCAACGTCCTGACTTTC.